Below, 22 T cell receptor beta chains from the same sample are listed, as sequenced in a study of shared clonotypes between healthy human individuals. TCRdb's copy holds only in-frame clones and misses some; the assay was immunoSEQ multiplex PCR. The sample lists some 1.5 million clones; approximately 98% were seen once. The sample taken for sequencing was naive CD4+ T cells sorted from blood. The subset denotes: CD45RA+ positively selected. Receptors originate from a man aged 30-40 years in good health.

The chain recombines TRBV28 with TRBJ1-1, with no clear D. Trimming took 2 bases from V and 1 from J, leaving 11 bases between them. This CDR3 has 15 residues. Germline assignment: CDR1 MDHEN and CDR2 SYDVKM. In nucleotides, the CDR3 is TGTGCCAGCAGTTTAGTCGCAGTGAGGAACACTGAAGCTTTCTTT. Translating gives CASSLVAVRNTEAFF.

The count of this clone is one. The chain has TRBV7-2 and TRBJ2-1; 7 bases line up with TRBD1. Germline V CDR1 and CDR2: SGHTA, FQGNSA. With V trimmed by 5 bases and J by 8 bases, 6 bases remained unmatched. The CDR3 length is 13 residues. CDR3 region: CASSVDRVDEQFF. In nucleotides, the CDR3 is TGTGCCAGCAGCGTTGACAGGGTAGATGAGCAGTTCTTC.

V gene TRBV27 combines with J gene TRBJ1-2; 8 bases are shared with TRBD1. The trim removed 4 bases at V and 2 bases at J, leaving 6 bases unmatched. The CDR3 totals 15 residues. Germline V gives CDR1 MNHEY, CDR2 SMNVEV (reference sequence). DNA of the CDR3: TGTGCCAGCAGTTGGGACAGGCCCGAAAACTATGGCTACACCTTC. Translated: CASSWDRPENYGYTF.

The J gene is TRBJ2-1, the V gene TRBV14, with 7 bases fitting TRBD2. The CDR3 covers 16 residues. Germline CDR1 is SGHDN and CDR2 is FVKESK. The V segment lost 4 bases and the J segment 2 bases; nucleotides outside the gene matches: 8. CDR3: CASSPYLGRAYNEQFF. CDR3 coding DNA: TGTGCCAGCAGCCCTTATCTTGGGAGGGCCTACAATGAGCAGTTCTTC.

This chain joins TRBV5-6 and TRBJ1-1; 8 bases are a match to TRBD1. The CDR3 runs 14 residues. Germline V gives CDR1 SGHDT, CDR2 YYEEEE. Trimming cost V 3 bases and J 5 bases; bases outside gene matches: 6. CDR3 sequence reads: CASSSDRERTEAFF. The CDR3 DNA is TGTGCCAGCAGCTCGGACAGGGAGAGGACTGAAGCTTTCTTT.

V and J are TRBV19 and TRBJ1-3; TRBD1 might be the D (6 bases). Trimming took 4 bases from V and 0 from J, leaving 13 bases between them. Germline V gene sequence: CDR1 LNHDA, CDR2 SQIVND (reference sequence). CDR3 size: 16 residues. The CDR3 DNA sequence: TGTGCCAGTAGTACCACAGGGCACTACTCTGGAAACACCATATATTTT. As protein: CASSTTGHYSGNTIYF. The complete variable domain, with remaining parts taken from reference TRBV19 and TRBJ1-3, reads DGGITQSPKYLFRKEGQNVTLSCEQNLNHDAMYWYRQDPGQGLRLIYYSQIVNDFQKGDIAEGYSVSREKKESFPLTVTSAQKNPTAFYLCASSTTGHYSGNTIYFGEGSWLTVV.

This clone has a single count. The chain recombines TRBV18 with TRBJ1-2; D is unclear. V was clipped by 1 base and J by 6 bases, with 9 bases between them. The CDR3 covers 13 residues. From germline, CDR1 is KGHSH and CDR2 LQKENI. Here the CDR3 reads CASSPQGVNGYTF. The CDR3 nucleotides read TGTGCCAGCTCACCACAGGGAGTGAATGGCTACACCTTC.

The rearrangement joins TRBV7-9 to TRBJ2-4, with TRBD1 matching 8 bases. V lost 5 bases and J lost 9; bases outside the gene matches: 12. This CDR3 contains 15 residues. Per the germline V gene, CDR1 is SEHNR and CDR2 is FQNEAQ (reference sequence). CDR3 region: CASSLRTGPKPIQYF. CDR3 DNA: TGTGCCAGCAGCCTAAGGACAGGGCCAAAGCCCATTCAGTACTTC.

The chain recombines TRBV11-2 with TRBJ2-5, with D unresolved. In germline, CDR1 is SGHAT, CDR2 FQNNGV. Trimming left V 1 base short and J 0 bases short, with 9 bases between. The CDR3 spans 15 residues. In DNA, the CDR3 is TGTGCCAGCAGCTTAGTCTTCGGATACCAAGAGACCCAGTACTTC. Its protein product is CASSLVFGYQETQYF.

The CDR3 nucleotides are TGTGCCAGCAGCCCCCAGATTTGGTTAAGAGAAAAACTGTTTTTT. Translation: CASSPQIWLREKLFF. V is TRBV5-4 and J is TRBJ1-4; D gene uncertain. This CDR3 comprises 15 residues. Germline CDR1 reads SGHNT; CDR2 reads YYREEE (reference sequence). Trimming left V 4 bases short and J 8 bases short, with 18 bases between.

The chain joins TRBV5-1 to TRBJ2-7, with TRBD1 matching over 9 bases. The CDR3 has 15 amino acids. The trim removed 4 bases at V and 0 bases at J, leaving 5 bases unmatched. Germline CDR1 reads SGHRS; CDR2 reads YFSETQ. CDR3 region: CASSGWDRDSYEQYF. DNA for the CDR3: TGCGCCAGCAGCGGCTGGGACAGGGACTCCTACGAGCAGTACTTC.

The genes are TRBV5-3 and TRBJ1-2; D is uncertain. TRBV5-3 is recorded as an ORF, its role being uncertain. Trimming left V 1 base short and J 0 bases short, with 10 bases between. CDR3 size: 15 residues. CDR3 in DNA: TGTGCCAGAAGCTTGTGTTCAGGCGCTAACTATGGCTACACCTTC. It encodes CARSLCSGANYGYTF.

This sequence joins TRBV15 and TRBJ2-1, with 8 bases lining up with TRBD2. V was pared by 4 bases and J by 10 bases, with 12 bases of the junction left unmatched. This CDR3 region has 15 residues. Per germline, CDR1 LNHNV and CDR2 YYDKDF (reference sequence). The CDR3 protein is CATSKAGTSYSEQFF. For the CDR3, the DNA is TGTGCCACCAGCAAAGCCGGGACTAGTTATAGCGAGCAGTTCTTC.

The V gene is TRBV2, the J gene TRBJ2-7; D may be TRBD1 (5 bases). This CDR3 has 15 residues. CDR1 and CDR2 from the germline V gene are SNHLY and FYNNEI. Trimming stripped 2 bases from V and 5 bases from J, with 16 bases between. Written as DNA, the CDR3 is TGTGCCAGCAGTGAAACGTGGGGCGACCGGGACGAGCAGTACTTC. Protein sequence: CASSETWGDRDEQYF. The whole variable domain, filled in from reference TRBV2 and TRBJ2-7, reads EPEVTQTPSHQVTQMGQEVILRCVPISNHLYFYWYRQILGQKVEFLVSFYNNEISEKSEIFDDQFSVERPDGSNFTLKIRSTKLEDSAMYFCASSETWGDRDEQYFGPGTRLTVT.

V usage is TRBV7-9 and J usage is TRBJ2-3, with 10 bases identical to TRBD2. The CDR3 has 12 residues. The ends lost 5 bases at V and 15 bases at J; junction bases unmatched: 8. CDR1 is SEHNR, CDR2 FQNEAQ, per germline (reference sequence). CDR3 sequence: CASSRDSGRRYF. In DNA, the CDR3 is TGTGCCAGCAGCCGAGATAGCGGGAGGCGTTATTTT.

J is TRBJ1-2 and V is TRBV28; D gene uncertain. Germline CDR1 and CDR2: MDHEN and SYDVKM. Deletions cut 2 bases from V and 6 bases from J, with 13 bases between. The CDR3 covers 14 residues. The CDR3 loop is CASSLNPGDNGYTF. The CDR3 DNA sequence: TGTGCCAGCAGTTTAAATCCGGGAGACAATGGCTACACCTTC.

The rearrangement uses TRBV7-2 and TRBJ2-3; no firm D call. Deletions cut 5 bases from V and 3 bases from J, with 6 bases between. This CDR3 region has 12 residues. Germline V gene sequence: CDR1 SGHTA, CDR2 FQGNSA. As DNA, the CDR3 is TGTGCCAGCAGCGCACCAACAGATACGCAGTATTTT. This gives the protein CASSAPTDTQYF. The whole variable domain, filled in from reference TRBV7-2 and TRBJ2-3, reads GAGVSQSPSNKVTEKGKDVELRCDPISGHTALYWYRQSLGQGLEFLIYFQGNSAPDKSGLPSDRFSAERTGGSVSTLTIQRTQQEDSAVYLCASSAPTDTQYFGPGTRLTVL.

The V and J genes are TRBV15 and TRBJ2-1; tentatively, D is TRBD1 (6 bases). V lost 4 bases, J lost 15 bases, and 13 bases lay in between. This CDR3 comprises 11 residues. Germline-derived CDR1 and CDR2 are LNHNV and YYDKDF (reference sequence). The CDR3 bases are TGTGCCACCAGCAACAACAGGGTTGGGTTCTTC. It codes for CATSNNRVGFF.

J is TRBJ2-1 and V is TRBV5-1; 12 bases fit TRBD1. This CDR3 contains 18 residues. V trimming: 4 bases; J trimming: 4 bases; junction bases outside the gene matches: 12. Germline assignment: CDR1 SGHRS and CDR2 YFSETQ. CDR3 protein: CASSLTFGGQGAYNEQFF. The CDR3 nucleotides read TGCGCCAGCAGCCTAACTTTCGGGGGACAGGGGGCTTACAATGAGCAGTTCTTC.

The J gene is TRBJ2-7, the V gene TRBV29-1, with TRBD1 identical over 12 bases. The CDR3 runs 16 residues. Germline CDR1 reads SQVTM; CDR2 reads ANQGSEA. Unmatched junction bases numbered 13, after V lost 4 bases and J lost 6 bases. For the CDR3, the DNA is TGCAGCGTTGTCGGGTCTAGGGGACAGGGGGCTCTCGAGCAGTACTTC. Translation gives CSVVGSRGQGALEQYF.

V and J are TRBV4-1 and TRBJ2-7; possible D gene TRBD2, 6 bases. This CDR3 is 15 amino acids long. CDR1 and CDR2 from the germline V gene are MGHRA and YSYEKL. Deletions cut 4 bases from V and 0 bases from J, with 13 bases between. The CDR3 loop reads CASSRIAVSSYEQYF. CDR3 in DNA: TGCGCCAGCAGCCGGATAGCGGTCAGCTCCTACGAGCAGTACTTC.

The CDR3 spells CASNPVGGGYNNEQFF. Written as DNA, the CDR3 is TGTGCCAGTAACCCCGTGGGCGGGGGGTACAACAATGAGCAGTTCTTC. The V call is TRBV19, the J call TRBJ2-1; 8 nucleotides match TRBD2. CDR1 is LNHDA and CDR2 is SQIVND in the germline V gene (reference sequence). The CDR3 extends over 16 amino acids. With 7 bases clipped from V and 5 bases from J, the junction kept 13 bases outside the gene matches. The complete variable domain, with remaining parts taken from reference TRBV19 and TRBJ2-1, reads DGGITQSPKYLFRKEGQNVTLSCEQNLNHDAMYWYRQDPGQGLRLIYYSQIVNDFQKGDIAEGYSVSREKKESFPLTVTSAQKNPTAFYLCASNPVGGGYNNEQFFGPGTRLTVL.